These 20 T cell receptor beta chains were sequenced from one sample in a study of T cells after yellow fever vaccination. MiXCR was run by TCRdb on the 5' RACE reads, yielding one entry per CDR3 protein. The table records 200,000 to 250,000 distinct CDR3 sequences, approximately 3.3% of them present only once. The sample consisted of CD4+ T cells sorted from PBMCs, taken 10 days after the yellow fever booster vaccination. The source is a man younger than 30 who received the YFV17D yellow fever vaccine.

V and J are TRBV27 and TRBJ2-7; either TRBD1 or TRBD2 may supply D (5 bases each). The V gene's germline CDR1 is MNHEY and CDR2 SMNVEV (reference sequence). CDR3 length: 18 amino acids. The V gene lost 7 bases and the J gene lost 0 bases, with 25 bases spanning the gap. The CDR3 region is CASIPAGAGRGFSYEQYF. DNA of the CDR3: TGTGCCAGCATCCCTGCTGGGGCTGGGAGAGGGTTCTCCTACGAGCAGTACTTC.

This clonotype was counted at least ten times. CDR3 in DNA: TGCAGCGTGCTGGAGGTCATGAACACTGAAGCTTTCTTT. Its protein product is CSVLEVMNTEAFF. V is TRBV29-1 and J is TRBJ1-1; D is unclear. The CDR3 loop spans 13 amino acids. Germline V gives CDR1 SQVTM, CDR2 ANQGSEA. Trimming pared 6 bases from V and 0 bases from J, leaving 11 bases between.

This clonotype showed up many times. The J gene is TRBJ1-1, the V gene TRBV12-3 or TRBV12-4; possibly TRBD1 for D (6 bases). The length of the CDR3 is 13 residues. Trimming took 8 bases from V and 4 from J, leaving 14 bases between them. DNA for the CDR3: TGTGCCAGCTGGTTAGGGGGATTCACTGAAGCTTTCTTT. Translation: CASWLGGFTEAFF.

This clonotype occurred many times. The CDR3 bases are TGCAGCGTTGCGGCCAGCTATAGCAATCAGCCCCAGCATTTT. This sequence encodes CSVAASYSNQPQHF. V is TRBV29-1 and J is TRBJ1-5; the D is unclear. CDR3 length: 14 residues. Germline CDR1 and CDR2: SQVTM and ANQGSEA. V lost 4 bases and J 0 bases, leaving 10 bases between the germline ends.

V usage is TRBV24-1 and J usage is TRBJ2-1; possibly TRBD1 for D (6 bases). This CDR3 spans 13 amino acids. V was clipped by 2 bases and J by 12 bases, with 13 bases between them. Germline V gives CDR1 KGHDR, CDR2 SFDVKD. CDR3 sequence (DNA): TGTGCCACCAGTGATTCGGGACAACACGGGCAGTTCTTC. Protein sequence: CATSDSGQHGQFF.

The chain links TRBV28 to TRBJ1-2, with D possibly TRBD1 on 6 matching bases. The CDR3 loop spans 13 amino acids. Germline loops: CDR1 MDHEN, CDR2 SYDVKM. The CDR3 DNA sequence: TGTGCGGCCCAGGGGTTAGCTAACTATGGCTACACCTTC. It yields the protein CAAQGLANYGYTF.

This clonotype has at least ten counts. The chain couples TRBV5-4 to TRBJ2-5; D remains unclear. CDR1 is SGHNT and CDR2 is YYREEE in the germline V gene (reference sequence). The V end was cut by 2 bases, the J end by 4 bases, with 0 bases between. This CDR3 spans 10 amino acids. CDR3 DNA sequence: TGTGCCAGCAGCTTAGAGACCCAGTACTTC. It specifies CASSLETQYF.

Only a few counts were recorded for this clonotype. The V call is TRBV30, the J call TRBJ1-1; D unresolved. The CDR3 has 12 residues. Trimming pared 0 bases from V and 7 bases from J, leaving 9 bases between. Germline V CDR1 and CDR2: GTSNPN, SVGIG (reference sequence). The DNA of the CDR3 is TGTGCCTGGAGTGTACTTCGGGGTGAAGCTTTCTTT. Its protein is CAWSVLRGEAFF.

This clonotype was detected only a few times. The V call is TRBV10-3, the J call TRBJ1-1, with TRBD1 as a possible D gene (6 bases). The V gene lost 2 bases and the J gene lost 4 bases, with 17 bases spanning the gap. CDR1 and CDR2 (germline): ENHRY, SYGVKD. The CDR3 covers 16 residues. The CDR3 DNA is TGTGCCATCAGTGAGCCAGTTGGGGGGCCCGGCACTGAAGCTTTCTTT. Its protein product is CAISEPVGGPGTEAFF.

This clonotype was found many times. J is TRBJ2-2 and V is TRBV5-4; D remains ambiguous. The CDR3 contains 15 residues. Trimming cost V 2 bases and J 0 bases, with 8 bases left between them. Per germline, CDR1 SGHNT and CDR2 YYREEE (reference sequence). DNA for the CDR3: TGTGCCAGCAGCTTTGGTTTCCCGAACACCGGGGAGCTGTTTTTT. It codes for CASSFGFPNTGELFF. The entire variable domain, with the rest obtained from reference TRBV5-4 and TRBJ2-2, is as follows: ETGVTQSPTHLIKTRGQQVTLRCSSQSGHNTVSWYQQALGQGPQFIFQYYREEENGRGNFPPRFSGLQFPNYSSELNVNALELDDSALYLCASSFGFPNTGELFFGEGSRLTVL.

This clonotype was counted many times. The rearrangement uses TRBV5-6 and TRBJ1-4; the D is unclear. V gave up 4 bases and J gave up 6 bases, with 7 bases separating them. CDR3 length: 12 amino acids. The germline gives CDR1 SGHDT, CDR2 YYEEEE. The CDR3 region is CASSVSDEKLFF. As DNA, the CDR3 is TGTGCCAGCAGCGTCAGCGATGAAAAACTGTTTTTT.

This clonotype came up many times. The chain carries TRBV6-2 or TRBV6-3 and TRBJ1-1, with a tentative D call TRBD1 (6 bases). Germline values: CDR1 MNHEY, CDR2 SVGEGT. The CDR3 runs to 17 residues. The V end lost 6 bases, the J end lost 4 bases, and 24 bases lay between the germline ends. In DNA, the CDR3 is TGTGCCAGCAGCCCCGTACTTTATACAGGGCAGAGCACTGAAGCTTTCTTT. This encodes CASSPVLYTGQSTEAFF.

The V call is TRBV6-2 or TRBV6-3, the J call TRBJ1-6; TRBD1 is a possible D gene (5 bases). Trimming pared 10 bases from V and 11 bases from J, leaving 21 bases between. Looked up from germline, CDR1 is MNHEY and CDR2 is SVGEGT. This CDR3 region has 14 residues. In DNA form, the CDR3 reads TGTGCCACCCGGGACCCCTACGTCGTAACACCCCTCCACTTT. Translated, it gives CATRDPYVVTPLHF.

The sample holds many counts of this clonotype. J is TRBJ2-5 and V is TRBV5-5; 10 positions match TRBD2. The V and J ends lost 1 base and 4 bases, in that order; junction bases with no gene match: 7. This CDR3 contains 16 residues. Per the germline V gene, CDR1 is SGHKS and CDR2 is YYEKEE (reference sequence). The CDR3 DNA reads TGTGCCAGCAGCTTGTCCAGCGGGGGGGCCGGAGAGACCCAGTACTTC. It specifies CASSLSSGGAGETQYF.

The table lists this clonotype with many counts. DNA of the CDR3: TGTGCCAGCAGCCAAGAACTCCGCGGGGGAGTCACAGATACGCAGTATTTT. It yields the protein CASSQELRGGVTDTQYF. The V and J genes are TRBV4-2 and TRBJ2-3, with 7 bases matching TRBD2. With V trimmed by 0 bases and J by 2 bases, 8 bases remained unmatched. The CDR3 totals 17 residues. CDR1 is LGHNA and CDR2 is YNFKEQ in the germline V gene.

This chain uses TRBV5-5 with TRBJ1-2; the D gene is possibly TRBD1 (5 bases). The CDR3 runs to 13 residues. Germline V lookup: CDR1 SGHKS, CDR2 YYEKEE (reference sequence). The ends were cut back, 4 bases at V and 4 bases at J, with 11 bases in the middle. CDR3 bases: TGTGCCAGCAGCCGAGCTAGGGGCTATGGCTACACCTTC. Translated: CASSRARGYGYTF. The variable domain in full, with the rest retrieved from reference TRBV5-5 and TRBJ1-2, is DAGVTQSPTHLIKTRGQQVTLRCSPISGHKSVSWYQQVLGQGPQFIFQYYEKEERGRGNFPDRFSARQFPNYSSELNVNALLLGDSALYLCASSRARGYGYTFGSGTRLTVV.

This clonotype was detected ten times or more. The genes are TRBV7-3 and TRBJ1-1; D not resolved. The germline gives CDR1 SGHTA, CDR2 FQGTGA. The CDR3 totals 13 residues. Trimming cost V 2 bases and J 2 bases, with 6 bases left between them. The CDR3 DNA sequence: TGTGCCAGCAGCTTATCAGAAAACACTGAAGCTTTCTTT. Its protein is CASSLSENTEAFF.

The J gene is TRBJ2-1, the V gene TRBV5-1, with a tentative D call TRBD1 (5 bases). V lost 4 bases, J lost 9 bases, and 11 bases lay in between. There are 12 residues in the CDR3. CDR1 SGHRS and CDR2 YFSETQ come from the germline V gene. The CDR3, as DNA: TGCGCCAGCAGCCGGAGTCAGGGTGAGCAGTTCTTC. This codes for CASSRSQGEQFF. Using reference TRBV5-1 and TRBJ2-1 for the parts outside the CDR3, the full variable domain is KAGVTQTPRYLIKTRGQQVTLSCSPISGHRSVSWYQQTPGQGLQFLFEYFSETQRNKGNFPGRFSGRQFSNSRSEMNVSTLELGDSALYLCASSRSQGEQFFGPGTRLTVL.

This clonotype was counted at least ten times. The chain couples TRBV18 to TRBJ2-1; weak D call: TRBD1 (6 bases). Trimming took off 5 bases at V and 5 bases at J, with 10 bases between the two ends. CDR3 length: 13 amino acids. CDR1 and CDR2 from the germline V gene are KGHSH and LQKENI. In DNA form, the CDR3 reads TGTGCCAGCTCATCCGACAGGAACAATGAGCAGTTCTTC. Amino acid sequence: CASSSDRNNEQFF.

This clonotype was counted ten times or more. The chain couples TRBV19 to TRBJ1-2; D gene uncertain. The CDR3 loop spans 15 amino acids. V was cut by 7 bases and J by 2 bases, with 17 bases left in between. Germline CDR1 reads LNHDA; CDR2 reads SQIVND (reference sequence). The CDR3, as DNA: TGTGCCAGTATCCTGACGGCAGGCGCCAACTATGGCTACACCTTC. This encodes CASILTAGANYGYTF.